These 3 T cell receptor beta chains originate from one sample sequenced in a study of cytotoxic CD8 clonotypes in ibrutinib-treated CLL. TCRdb keeps only in-frame clones here, not all; method: immunoSEQ multiplex PCR. The repertoire holds hundreds of thousands of clones, with under 75% as singletons. The material sequenced was PBMCs, taken after 24 months of ibrutinib treatment. The source of these receptors is a human donor with chronic lymphocytic leukemia.

This chain connects TRBV5-1 to TRBJ2-7; 9 nucleotides match TRBD2. CDR1 and CDR2 (germline): SGHRS, YFSETQ. Germline trimming cut 4 bases from V and 0 bases from J; bases unmatched to any gene: 8. The CDR3 consists of 16 residues. The CDR3 DNA sequence: TGCGCCAGCAGCATTTCTAGCGGGGATCCCTCCTACGAGCAGTACTTC. Amino acid sequence: CASSISSGDPSYEQYF.

The chain recombines TRBV9 with TRBJ1-5, with D perhaps TRBD1 (5 bases). V gave up 4 bases and J gave up 1 base, with 9 bases separating them. Germline loops: CDR1 SGDLS, CDR2 YYNGEE. This CDR3 has 14 residues. DNA of the CDR3: TGTGCCAGCAGCTCCCGGGACAGCAATCAGCCCCAGCATTTT. Amino acid sequence: CASSSRDSNQPQHF.

CDR3 in DNA: TGTGCCAGCAGCTTATGGACTAGCGGGACCTACGAGCAGTACTTC. It codes for CASSLWTSGTYEQYF. The V and J genes are TRBV7-3 and TRBJ2-7, with 12 bases that match TRBD2. The germline gives CDR1 SGHTA, CDR2 FQGTGA. The junction had 1 base not matched to a gene; V was cut back by 2 bases and J by 2 bases. CDR3 size: 15 residues.